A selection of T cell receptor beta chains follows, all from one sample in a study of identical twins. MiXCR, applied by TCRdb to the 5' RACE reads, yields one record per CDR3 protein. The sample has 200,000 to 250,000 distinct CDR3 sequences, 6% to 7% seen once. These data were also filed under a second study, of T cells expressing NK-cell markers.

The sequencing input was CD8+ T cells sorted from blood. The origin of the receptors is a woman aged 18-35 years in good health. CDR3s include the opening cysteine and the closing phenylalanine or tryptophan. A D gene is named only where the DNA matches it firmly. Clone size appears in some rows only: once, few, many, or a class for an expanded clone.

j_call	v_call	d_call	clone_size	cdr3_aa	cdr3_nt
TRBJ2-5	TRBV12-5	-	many	CASGDDAQETQYF	TGTGCTAGTGGGGACGACGCTCAAGAGACCCAGTACTTC
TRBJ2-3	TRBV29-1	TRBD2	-	CSAPETSGGDTQYF	TGCAGCGCCCCCGAGACTAGCGGGGGTGATACGCAGTATTTT
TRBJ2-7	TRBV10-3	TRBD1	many	CATTTTGTTYEQYF	TGTGCCACAACCACGACAGGGACGACCTACGAGCAGTACTTC
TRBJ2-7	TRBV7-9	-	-	CASSTLGDEQYF	TGTGCCAGCAGCACCCTTGGTGACGAGCAGTACTTC
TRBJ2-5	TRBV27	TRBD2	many	CASSLSGGPQETQYF	TGTGCCAGCAGTTTAAGCGGGGGGCCCCAAGAGACCCAGTACTTC
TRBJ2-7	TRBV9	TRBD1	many	CASSEGAGTGTYEQYF	TGTGCCAGCAGCGAGGGAGCCGGGACAGGGACCTACGAGCAGTACTTC
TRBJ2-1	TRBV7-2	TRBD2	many	CASSALAGGPNEQFF	TGTGCCAGCAGCGCACTAGCGGGGGGCCCCAATGAGCAGTTCTTC
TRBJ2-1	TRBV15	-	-	CATSRRSGQDYNEQFF	TGTGCCACCAGCAGACGTAGCGGCCAGGACTACAATGAGCAGTTCTTC
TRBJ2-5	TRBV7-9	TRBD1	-	CASRPGQQETQYF	TGTGCCAGCAGACCGGGACAGCAAGAGACCCAGTACTTC
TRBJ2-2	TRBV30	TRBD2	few	CAWIGGSGELFF	TGTGCCTGGATCGGGGGGAGCGGGGAGCTGTTTTTT